The 3 T cell receptor beta chains below all came from one sample that was sequenced in a study of radiation and T cells in renal cell carcinoma. Sequencing was performed with immunoSEQ multiplex PCR; in TCRdb, only in-frame clones are kept and a portion is missing. The sample holds 150,000 or so clones, 88% seen once. Time point specified: baseline pretreatment blood. The treatment: 15 Gy SBRT to primary tumor, nephrectomy 4 weeks later. Sequencing was performed on blood, taken from a patient whose treatment included radiotherapy and nephrectomy. Source of these receptors: a woman between 70 and 85 years old with renal cell carcinoma.

J is TRBJ1-1 and V is TRBV9, with 10 bases that match TRBD1. The CDR3 loop spans 15 amino acids. The J segment lost 6 bases and the V segment lost 4 bases, leaving 9 bases of the junction unmatched. Germline V gene data show CDR1 as SGDLS and CDR2 as YYNGEE. CDR3 bases: TGTGCCAGCAGCCCGCGACAGGGGGCGGTCGCTGAAGCTTTCTTT. Its translation: CASSPRQGAVAEAFF.

The chain joins TRBV9 to TRBJ1-2; D is unresolved. From germline, CDR1 is SGDLS and CDR2 YYNGEE. V lost 3 bases and J 7 bases, leaving 16 bases between the germline ends. The CDR3 has 14 amino acids. In DNA, the CDR3 is TGTGCCAGCAGCGAAACCCATCGGGCCTCTGGCTACACCTTC. Its protein product is CASSETHRASGYTF.

This sequence joins TRBV5-4 and TRBJ2-7, with D possibly matching TRBD2 (6 bases). The CDR3 is 13 amino acids. With 4 bases removed from V and 1 base from J, the gap between germline ends came to 9 bases. Germline V gene sequence: CDR1 SGHNT, CDR2 YYREEE (reference sequence). As DNA, the CDR3 is TGTGCCAGCAGCCCTCGGGAGTCCTACGAGCAGTACTTC. Its translation is CASSPRESYEQYF.